Listed here are 20 T cell receptor beta chains from one sample, sequenced in a study of vaccination effects on CD4 cells after COVID-19. These TCRs' antigens remain unknown. Once cultured for approximately ten days, the cells underwent separation to obtain CD4+ T cells. The method was immunoSEQ multiplex PCR; TCRdb's version includes in-frame clones alone and lacks a portion of them. The sample records tens of thousands of clones, over 65% being singletons. Material: CD4+ T cells from PBMCs cultured without peptide, obtained before COVID-19 vaccination. The source is a human donor who received a COVID-19 vaccine.

This sequence joins TRBV4-2 and TRBJ1-1, with D possibly matching TRBD1 (5 bases). The V and J ends lost 0 bases and 5 bases respectively, with 13 bases between them. CDR3 length: 15 residues. Germline-derived CDR1 and CDR2 are LGHNA and YNFKEQ. As DNA, the CDR3 is TGTGCCAGCAGCCAAGAGGGGACTCTGGGGACTGAAGCTTTCTTT. This codes for CASSQEGTLGTEAFF.

The chain combines TRBV28 with TRBJ1-5; TRBD1 is a possible D gene (6 bases). Looked up from germline, CDR1 is MDHEN and CDR2 is SYDVKM. V lost 8 bases to trimming and J lost 3 bases, with 17 bases between them. The CDR3 extends over 15 amino acids. This CDR3 reads CASGTGDTYNQPQHF. Here the CDR3 DNA reads TGTGCCAGCGGCACCGGGGACACTTACAATCAGCCCCAGCATTTT.

This clone showed up just once. This chain connects TRBV6-1 to TRBJ1-5; no definite D call. V lost 2 bases to trimming and J lost 3 bases, with 17 bases between them. This CDR3 has 17 amino acids. Germline values: CDR1 MNHNS, CDR2 SASEGT. The CDR3 coding sequence is TGTGCCAGCAGTGAAACCCTAACAAAAAGCTCCAATCAGCCCCAGCATTTT. This gives the protein CASSETLTKSSNQPQHF.

This chain links TRBV5-1 with TRBJ2-7; D is possibly TRBD2 (6 bases). V was clipped by 7 bases and J by 1 base, with 9 bases between them. This CDR3 comprises 12 residues. CDR1 and CDR2 (germline): SGHRS, YFSETQ. The CDR3 DNA reads TGCGCCAGCGGCGGGACTTCCTACGAGCAGTACTTC. It yields the protein CASGGTSYEQYF.

This clone was counted a single time. This chain links TRBV6-2 or TRBV6-3 with TRBJ1-6; D is uncertain. CDR3 length: 21 amino acids. The V end was cut by 0 bases, the J end by 6 bases, with 27 bases between. The germline V gene has CDR1 MNHEY and CDR2 SVGEGT. This CDR3 is CASSYSFMVVPGVGRNSPLHF. The CDR3 DNA is TGTGCCAGCAGTTACTCGTTTATGGTTGTTCCTGGGGTCGGGCGTAATTCACCCCTCCACTTT.

The chain joins TRBV5-4 to TRBJ2-1, with D possibly being TRBD2 (7 bases). Germline loops: CDR1 SGHNT, CDR2 YYREEE (reference sequence). The CDR3 is 15 residues long. The V gene lost 4 bases and the J gene lost 8 bases, with 19 bases spanning the gap. Written as DNA, the CDR3 is TGTGCCAGCAGCCCGCTTGTGGGGGGGCAGTATGAGCAGTTCTTC. This sequence encodes CASSPLVGGQYEQFF.

The chain is built from TRBV7-9 and TRBJ1-4; no firm D call. CDR3 size: 17 residues. The V end lost 5 bases, the J end lost 8 bases, and 24 bases lay between the germline ends. Germline V lookup: CDR1 SEHNR, CDR2 FQNEAQ (reference sequence). The CDR3 protein is CASSRREALAMVEKLFF. The CDR3 DNA is TGTGCCAGCAGCCGAAGAGAGGCCCTCGCCATGGTGGAAAAACTGTTTTTT.

The CDR3 reads CASSLFGTSDHEQFF. The CDR3 DNA sequence: TGTGCCAGCAGTTTATTTGGGACTAGCGACCATGAGCAGTTCTTC. The V call is TRBV27, the J call TRBJ2-1; TRBD2 matches 10 bases. CDR3 length: 15 amino acids. Losses at the gene ends were 1 base for V and 8 bases for J; bases not matched to a gene: 5. CDR1 and CDR2 (germline): MNHEY, SMNVEV (reference sequence).

The gene calls are TRBV28 and TRBJ1-5; D remains unclear. Germline values: CDR1 MDHEN, CDR2 SYDVKM. The V end was cut by 2 bases, the J end by 1 base, with 18 bases between. The CDR3 extends over 18 amino acids. DNA for the CDR3: TGTGCCAGCAGTTTAGGGAGGGTCCCGAGGGCGAGCAATCAGCCCCAGCATTTT. It translates to CASSLGRVPRASNQPQHF.

This clone was observed a handful of times. This chain joins TRBV5-7 and TRBJ1-1; D ambiguous. TRBV5-7 is designated an ORF whose function remains uncertain. V gave up 0 bases and J gave up 1 base, with 10 bases separating them. The CDR3 loop spans 15 amino acids. For the CDR3, the DNA is TGTGCCAGCAGCTTGGCCCGGGTCACGAACACTGAAGCTTTCTTT. It is translated as CASSLARVTNTEAFF.

CDR3 bases: TGCAGTGCGGGTTTTGGAAACACCATATATTTT. Its protein product is CSAGFGNTIYF. V usage is TRBV20-1 and J usage is TRBJ1-3; D gene ambiguous. CDR3 length: 11 residues. Trimming shortened V by 6 bases and J by 3 bases, and 6 bases separated the two germline ends. From germline, CDR1 is DFQATT and CDR2 SNEGSKA (reference sequence).

The V call is TRBV19, the J call TRBJ1-3; no reliable D call. The CDR3 runs to 13 residues. Germline loops: CDR1 LNHDA, CDR2 SQIVND (reference sequence). V was cut by 6 bases and J by 1 base, with 7 bases left in between. The CDR3 DNA is TGTGCCAGTAGCCCAGGATCTGGAAACACCATATATTTT. Amino acid sequence: CASSPGSGNTIYF. The whole variable domain, filled in from reference TRBV19 and TRBJ1-3, reads DGGITQSPKYLFRKEGQNVTLSCEQNLNHDAMYWYRQDPGQGLRLIYYSQIVNDFQKGDIAEGYSVSREKKESFPLTVTSAQKNPTAFYLCASSPGSGNTIYFGEGSWLTVV.

This clone appeared once. The chain carries TRBV6-2 or TRBV6-3 and TRBJ1-1; a possible D gene is TRBD1 (5 bases). Germline V gene sequence: CDR1 MNHEY, CDR2 SVGEGT. The ends were cut back, 6 bases at V and 1 base at J, with 15 bases in the middle. CDR3 length equals 15 residues. The DNA for the CDR3 is TGTGCCAGCAGCCCCCGGGGAGGGGCGAACACTGAAGCTTTCTTT. Protein: CASSPRGGANTEAFF.

This clone has only a few counts. V and J are TRBV7-2 and TRBJ1-5, with no clear D. The CDR3 is 13 residues long. Germline values: CDR1 SGHTA, CDR2 FQGNSA. V was pared by 3 bases and J by 0 bases, with 3 bases between. This CDR3 reads CASSFYSNQPQHF. In DNA form, the CDR3 reads TGTGCCAGCAGCTTTTATAGCAATCAGCCCCAGCATTTT. The full variable domain, its missing parts supplied by reference TRBV7-2 and TRBJ1-5, is GAGVSQSPSNKVTEKGKDVELRCDPISGHTALYWYRQSLGQGLEFLIYFQGNSAPDKSGLPSDRFSAERTGGSVSTLTIQRTQQEDSAVYLCASSFYSNQPQHFGDGTRLSIL.

The J gene is TRBJ2-4, the V gene TRBV4-1; 7 bases map to TRBD1. The CDR3 spans 17 residues. Germline-derived CDR1 and CDR2 are MGHRA and YSYEKL. J lost 3 bases, V lost 2 bases, and 10 bases had no gene match. The CDR3: CASSQPTQGWGKNIQYF. For the CDR3, the DNA is TGCGCCAGCAGCCAACCCACACAGGGGTGGGGCAAAAACATTCAGTACTTC.

The chain couples TRBV5-8 to TRBJ1-1; D remains unclear. Per the germline V gene, CDR1 is SGHTS and CDR2 is YDEGEE. This CDR3 is built from 16 residues. Trimming removed 4 bases from V and 11 bases from J, with 27 bases in between. The chain's CDR3 is CASSPAVAPDLTGAFF. Written as DNA, the CDR3 is TGTGCCAGCAGCCCCGCCGTGGCTCCGGACCTCACCGGGGCTTTCTTT.

The chain links TRBV9 to TRBJ1-6; TRBD1 agrees at 9 bases. This CDR3 comprises 16 residues. Germline CDR1 reads SGDLS; CDR2 reads YYNGEE. After removal of 1 base from V and 9 bases from J, the junction contained 8 bases not matched to a gene. CDR3 bases: TGTGCCAGCAGCGTAACGACAGGGGGGGGAGGTTCACCCCTCCACTTT. It encodes CASSVTTGGGGSPLHF.

The chain couples TRBV20-1 to TRBJ1-2; 8 bases are shared with TRBD1. Trimming at V came to 3 bases and at J to 1 base, leaving 1 base not matched to a gene. Germline V gene lookup returns CDR1 DFQATT and CDR2 SNEGSKA (reference sequence). The CDR3 extends over 13 amino acids. CDR3 residues: CSASDRGNYGYTF. CDR3 DNA: TGCAGTGCTAGTGACAGGGGTAACTATGGCTACACCTTC.

This sequence joins TRBV30 and TRBJ1-2; D unclear. Germline CDR1 GTSNPN, CDR2 SVGIG (reference sequence). The CDR3 totals 13 residues. The V end lost 6 bases, the J end lost 4 bases, and 15 bases lay between the germline ends. The CDR3 DNA reads as TGTGCCTGCCACTCCCGGACCAGCTATGGCTACACCTTC. It yields the protein CACHSRTSYGYTF.

This chain links TRBV30 with TRBJ1-1, with D possibly being TRBD1 (5 bases). The germline V gene encodes CDR1 GTSNPN and CDR2 SVGIG (reference sequence). CDR3 length: 14 residues. The V and J ends lost 4 bases and 0 bases respectively, with 12 bases between them. The CDR3 region is CAWKAGLMNTEAFF. In DNA form, the CDR3 reads TGTGCCTGGAAGGCAGGGTTAATGAACACTGAAGCTTTCTTT. Full variable domain (missing parts from reference TRBV30 and TRBJ1-1): SQTIHQWPATLVQPVGSPLSLECTVEGTSNPNLYWYRQAAGRGLQLLFYSVGIGQISSEVPQNLSASRPQDRQFILSSKKLLLSDSGFYLCAWKAGLMNTEAFFGQGTRLTVV.